Listed below are T cell receptor beta chains from one sample, sequenced in a study of blood T cell repertoires in COVID-19. Data came from immunoSEQ multiplex PCR; TCRdb stores just in-frame clones and leaves some out. This sample has fewer than 250,000 clones, with around 89% found just once. The sequenced sample was peripheral blood. The source is a man younger than 45 with COVID-19, enrolled during active disease. CDR3s include the opening cysteine and the closing phenylalanine or tryptophan. The order of the fields is clone size, D gene, V gene, J gene, CDR3 protein. The D gene is left open where the match is weak. Size is omitted from some rows. Given values are once, few, many or a class for expanded clones.

-	TRBD1	TRBV28	TRBJ2-1	CASSLPRGGTYNEQFF
-	TRBD2	TRBV6-1	TRBJ2-7	CASSSAGVGYEQYF
-	TRBD1	TRBV19	TRBJ2-1	CASTAATGLGEQFF
few	-	TRBV6-6	TRBJ1-2	CASSLHTPGGAGYGYTF
-	-	TRBV12-3/TRBV12-4	TRBJ2-5	CASSLHYVFQYF
-	TRBD2	TRBV11-3	TRBJ2-1	CASSLGLAGFNKQFF
-	-	TRBV6-1	TRBJ2-2	CASMRAGELFF
-	TRBD1	TRBV11-2	TRBJ1-5	CASSSLQGLGQPQHF
few	TRBD1	TRBV5-5	TRBJ1-4	CASSVRDRGSNEKLFF
-	TRBD2	TRBV18	TRBJ2-1	CASSPQGLAGGPAYNEQFF
-	TRBD2	TRBV24-1	TRBJ2-1	CATQAAGGLDEQFF
once	-	TRBV29-1	TRBJ1-2	CSVHRGAGNYGYTF
once	TRBD1	TRBV5-8	TRBJ1-6	CASSAGQGGNSPLHF
-	-	TRBV5-5	TRBJ1-2	CASSSLRQGPGYTF
-	-	TRBV7-3	TRBJ1-3	CASSLDWGDTIYF
-	-	TRBV6-5	TRBJ1-2	CASRPPGGSYGYTF
-	TRBD1	TRBV19	TRBJ1-2	CASSFHRDRGYYGYTF
-	-	TRBV9	TRBJ1-6	CASSVMVSDLGGPLHF
-	-	TRBV5-4	TRBJ1-5	CASSLWRAGQPQHF
-	-	TRBV30	TRBJ2-7	CAWGGEGYSYEQYF
-	TRBD1	TRBV7-2	TRBJ1-5	CASSSAQGARQPQHF
-	-	TRBV11-2	TRBJ2-1	CASSRSTNVFF
-	TRBD1	TRBV6-6	TRBJ1-4	CASSRSQGANEKLFF
-	TRBD1	TRBV28	TRBJ2-1	CASSLQGENYNEQFF
-	-	TRBV7-2	TRBJ1-1	CASSLDLVSTEAFF
-	-	TRBV6-2/TRBV6-3	TRBJ1-5	CASSYSLGELWSNQPQHF
-	-	TRBV5-4	TRBJ2-7	CASSLVSGPTYEQYF
-	TRBD1	TRBV2	TRBJ2-7	CASSEEGQGEQYF
-	TRBD1	TRBV5-1	TRBJ2-7	CASSLGQGAHEQYF
few	TRBD1	TRBV6-2/TRBV6-3	TRBJ1-5	CASSSNDRGLGNQPQHF
-	TRBD1	TRBV4-2	TRBJ1-2	CASSQGQGEGGGYTF
-	-	TRBV5-4	TRBJ2-5	CASSRGLEETQYF
-	TRBD1	TRBV27	TRBJ1-6	CASSRDRGNSPLHF
-	-	TRBV3-1/TRBV3-2	TRBJ1-3	CASSQDTGVSGNTIYF
few	-	TRBV4-1	TRBJ1-2	CASSQAVGGNYGYTF
-	-	TRBV2	TRBJ1-5	CASSEADRIYQPQHF
-	-	TRBV10-3	TRBJ1-4	CAIGQEKLFF
-	TRBD1	TRBV5-4	TRBJ1-4	CASSEGQPTNEKLFF
-	-	TRBV21-1	TRBJ2-3	CARDLAGPKHEQYF
once	-	TRBV29-1	TRBJ1-2	CSDVRGGYTF
-	TRBD1	TRBV11-2	TRBJ2-7	CASSLYPGRGPYGAEQYF
-	TRBD2	TRBV4-2	TRBJ2-2	CASSQDIAGEAGELFF